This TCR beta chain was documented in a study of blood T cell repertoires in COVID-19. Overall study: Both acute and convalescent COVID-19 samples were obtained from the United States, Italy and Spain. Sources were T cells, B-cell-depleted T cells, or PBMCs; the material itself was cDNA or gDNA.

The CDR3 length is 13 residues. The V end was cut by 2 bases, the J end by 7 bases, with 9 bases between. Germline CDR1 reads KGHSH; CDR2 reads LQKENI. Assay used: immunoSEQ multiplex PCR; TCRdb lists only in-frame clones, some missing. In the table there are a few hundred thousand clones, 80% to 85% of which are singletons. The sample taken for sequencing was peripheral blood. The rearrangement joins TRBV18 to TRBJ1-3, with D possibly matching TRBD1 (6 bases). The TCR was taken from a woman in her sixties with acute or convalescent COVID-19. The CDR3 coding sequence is TGTGCCAGCTCACCAGGGGGCCTGAACACCATATATTTT. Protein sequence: CASSPGGLNTIYF.